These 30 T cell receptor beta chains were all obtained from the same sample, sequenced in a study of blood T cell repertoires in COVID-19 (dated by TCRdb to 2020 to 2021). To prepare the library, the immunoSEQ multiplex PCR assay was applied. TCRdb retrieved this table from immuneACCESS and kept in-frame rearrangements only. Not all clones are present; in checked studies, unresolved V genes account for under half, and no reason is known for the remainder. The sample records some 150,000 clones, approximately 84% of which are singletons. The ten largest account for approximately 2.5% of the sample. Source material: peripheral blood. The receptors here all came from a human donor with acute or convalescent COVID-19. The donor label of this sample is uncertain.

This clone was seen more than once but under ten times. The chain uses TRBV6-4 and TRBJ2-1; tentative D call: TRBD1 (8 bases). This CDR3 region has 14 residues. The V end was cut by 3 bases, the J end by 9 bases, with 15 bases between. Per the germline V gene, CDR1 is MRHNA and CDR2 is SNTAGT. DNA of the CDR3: TGTGCCAGCAGTGATCGGACAGGGAGGGGTGAGCAGTTCTTC. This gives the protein CASSDRTGRGEQFF.

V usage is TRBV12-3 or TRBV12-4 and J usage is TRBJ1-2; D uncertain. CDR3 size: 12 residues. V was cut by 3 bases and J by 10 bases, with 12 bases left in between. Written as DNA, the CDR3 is TGTGCCAGCAGTTTTTCGGGGAGGAACTACACCTTC. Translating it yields CASSFSGRNYTF.

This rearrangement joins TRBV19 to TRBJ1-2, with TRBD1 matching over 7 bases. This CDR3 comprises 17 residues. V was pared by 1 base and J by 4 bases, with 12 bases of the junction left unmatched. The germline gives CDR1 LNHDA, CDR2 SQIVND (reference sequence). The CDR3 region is CASSIGGTEGVGYGYTF. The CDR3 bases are TGTGCCAGTAGTATAGGAGGGACAGAGGGCGTCGGCTATGGCTACACCTTC.

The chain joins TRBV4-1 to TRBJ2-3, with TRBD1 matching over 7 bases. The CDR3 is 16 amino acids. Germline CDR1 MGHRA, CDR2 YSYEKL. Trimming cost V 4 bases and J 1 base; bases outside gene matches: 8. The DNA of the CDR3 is TGCGCCAGCAGCCGGACGACAGGGACCGGCACAGATACGCAGTATTTT. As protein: CASSRTTGTGTDTQYF.

The CDR3 DNA sequence: TGTGCCAGCAGCCACAGGCACGGAAAAGATACGCAGTATTTT. This codes for CASSHRHGKDTQYF. The chain has TRBV11-3 and TRBJ2-3, with D perhaps TRBD1 (5 bases). V lost 5 bases and J 5 bases, leaving 14 bases between the germline ends. This CDR3 region has 14 residues. Germline V gene data show CDR1 as SGHNT and CDR2 as YENEEA.

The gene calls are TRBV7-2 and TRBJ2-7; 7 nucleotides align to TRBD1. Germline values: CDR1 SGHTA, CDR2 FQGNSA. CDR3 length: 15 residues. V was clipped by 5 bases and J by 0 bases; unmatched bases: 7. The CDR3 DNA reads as TGTGCCAGCAGCCTATCCGGGACAGCCTCCTACGAGCAGTACTTC. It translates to CASSLSGTASYEQYF.

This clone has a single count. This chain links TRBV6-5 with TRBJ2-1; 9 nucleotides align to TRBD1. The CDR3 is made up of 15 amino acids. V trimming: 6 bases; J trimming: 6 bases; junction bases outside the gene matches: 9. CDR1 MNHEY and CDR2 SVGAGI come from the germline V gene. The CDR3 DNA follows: TGTGCCAGCAGCCGCCCGGGACAGGGTGTCAATGAGCAGTTCTTC. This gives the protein CASSRPGQGVNEQFF.

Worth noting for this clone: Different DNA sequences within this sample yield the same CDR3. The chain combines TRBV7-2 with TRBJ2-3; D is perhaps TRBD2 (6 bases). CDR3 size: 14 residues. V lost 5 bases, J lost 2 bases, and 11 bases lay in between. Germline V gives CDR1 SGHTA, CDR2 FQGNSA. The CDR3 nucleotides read TGTGCCAGCAGCCCGGGACTGTTCACAGATACGCAGTATTTT. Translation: CASSPGLFTDTQYF.

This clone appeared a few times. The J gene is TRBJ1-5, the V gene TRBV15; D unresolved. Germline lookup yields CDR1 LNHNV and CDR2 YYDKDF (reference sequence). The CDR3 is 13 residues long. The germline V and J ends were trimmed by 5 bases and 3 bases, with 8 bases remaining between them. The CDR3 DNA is TGTGCCACCAGCCGAACTTCCAATCAGCCCCAGCATTTT. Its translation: CATSRTSNQPQHF.

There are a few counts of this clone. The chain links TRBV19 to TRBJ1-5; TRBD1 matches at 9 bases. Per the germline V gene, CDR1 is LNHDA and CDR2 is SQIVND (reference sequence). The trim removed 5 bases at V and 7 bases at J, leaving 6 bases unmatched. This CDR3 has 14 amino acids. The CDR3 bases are TGTGCCAGTAGTGCCGGGACAGGGAGCCAGCCCCAGCATTTT. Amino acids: CASSAGTGSQPQHF.

CDR3 sequence reads: CAWSDQGTLYGYTF. The CDR3 nucleotides are TGTGCCTGGAGTGATCAGGGGACCCTCTATGGCTACACCTTC. The chain joins TRBV30 to TRBJ1-2; a weak D match, TRBD1 (6 bases). CDR3 length: 14 residues. Germline V gene lookup returns CDR1 GTSNPN and CDR2 SVGIG (reference sequence). Trimming pared 1 base from V and 4 bases from J, leaving 13 bases between.

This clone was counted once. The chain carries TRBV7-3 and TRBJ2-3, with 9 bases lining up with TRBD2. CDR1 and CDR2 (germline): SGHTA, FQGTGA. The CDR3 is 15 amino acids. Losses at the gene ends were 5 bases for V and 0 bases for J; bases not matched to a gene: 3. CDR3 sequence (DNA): TGTGCCAGCAGCCTCACTAGCGGGAGCACAGATACGCAGTATTTT. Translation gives CASSLTSGSTDTQYF.

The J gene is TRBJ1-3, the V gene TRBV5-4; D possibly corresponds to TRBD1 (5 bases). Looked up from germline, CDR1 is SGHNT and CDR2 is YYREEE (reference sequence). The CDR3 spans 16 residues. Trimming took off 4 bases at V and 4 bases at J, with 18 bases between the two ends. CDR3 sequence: CASSPGTSRDGNTIYF. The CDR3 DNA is TGTGCCAGCAGCCCAGGGACTTCGAGAGACGGAAACACCATATATTTT.

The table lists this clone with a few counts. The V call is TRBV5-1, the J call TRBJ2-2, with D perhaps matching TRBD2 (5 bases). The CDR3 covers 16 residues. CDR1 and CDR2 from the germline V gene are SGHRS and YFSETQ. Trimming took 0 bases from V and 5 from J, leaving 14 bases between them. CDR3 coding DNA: TGCGCCAGCAGCTTGGGTGCGGGCCCGAGTACCGGGGAGCTGTTTTTT. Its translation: CASSLGAGPSTGELFF.

CDR3 loop: CASSWRSGDTDTQYF. In DNA form, the CDR3 reads TGTGCCAGCAGCTGGAGGTCCGGAGACACAGATACGCAGTATTTT. The chain combines TRBV7-2 with TRBJ2-3; D perhaps matches TRBD2 (5 bases). The CDR3 loop spans 15 amino acids. CDR1 is SGHTA and CDR2 is FQGNSA in the germline V gene. Deletions cut 4 bases from V and 2 bases from J, with 13 bases between.

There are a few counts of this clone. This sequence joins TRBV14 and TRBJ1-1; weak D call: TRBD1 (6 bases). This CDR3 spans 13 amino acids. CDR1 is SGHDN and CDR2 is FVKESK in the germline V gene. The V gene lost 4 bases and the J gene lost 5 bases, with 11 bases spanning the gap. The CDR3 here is CASSLQGYTEAFF. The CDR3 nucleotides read TGTGCCAGCAGCCTACAGGGTTATACTGAAGCTTTCTTT.

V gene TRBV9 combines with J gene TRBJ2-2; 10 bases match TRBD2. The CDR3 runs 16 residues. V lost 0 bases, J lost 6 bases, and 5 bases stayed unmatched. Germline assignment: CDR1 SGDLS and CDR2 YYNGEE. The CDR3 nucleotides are TGTGCCAGCAGCGTAGTCCCTAGCGGGAGCGCCGGGGAGCTGTTTTTT. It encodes CASSVVPSGSAGELFF.

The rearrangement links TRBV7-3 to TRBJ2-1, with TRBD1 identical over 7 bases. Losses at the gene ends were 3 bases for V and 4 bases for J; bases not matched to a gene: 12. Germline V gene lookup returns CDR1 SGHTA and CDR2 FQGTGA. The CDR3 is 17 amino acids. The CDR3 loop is CASSLRGTVGIYNEQFF. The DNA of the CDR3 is TGTGCCAGCAGCTTGCGAGGGACAGTAGGTATTTACAATGAGCAGTTCTTC.

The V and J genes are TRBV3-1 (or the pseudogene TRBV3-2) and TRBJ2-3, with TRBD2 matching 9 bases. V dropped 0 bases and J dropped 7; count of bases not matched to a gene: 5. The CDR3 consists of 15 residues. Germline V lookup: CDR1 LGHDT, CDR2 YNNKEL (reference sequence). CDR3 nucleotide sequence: TGTGCCAGCAGCCAAGACGCTAGCGGGATGTATACGCAGTATTTT. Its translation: CASSQDASGMYTQYF.

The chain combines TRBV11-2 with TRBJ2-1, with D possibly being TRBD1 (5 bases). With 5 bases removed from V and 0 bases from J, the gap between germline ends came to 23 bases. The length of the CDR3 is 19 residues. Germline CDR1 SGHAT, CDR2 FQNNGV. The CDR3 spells CASSRKGPRPPSSYNEQFF. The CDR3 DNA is TGTGCCAGCAGCCGAAAGGGGCCCAGGCCGCCTAGCTCCTACAATGAGCAGTTCTTC.

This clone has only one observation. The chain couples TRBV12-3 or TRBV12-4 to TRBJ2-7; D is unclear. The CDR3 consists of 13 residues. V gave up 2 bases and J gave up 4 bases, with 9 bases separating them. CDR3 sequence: CASSLYLDYEQYF. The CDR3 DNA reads TGTGCCAGCAGTTTATATCTAGATTACGAGCAGTACTTC.

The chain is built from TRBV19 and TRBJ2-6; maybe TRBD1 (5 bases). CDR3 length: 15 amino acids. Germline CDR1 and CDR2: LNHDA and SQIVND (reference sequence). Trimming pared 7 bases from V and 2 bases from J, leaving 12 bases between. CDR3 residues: CASNSEGAGANVLTF. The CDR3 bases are TGTGCCAGTAATAGTGAAGGGGCTGGGGCCAACGTCCTGACTTTC.

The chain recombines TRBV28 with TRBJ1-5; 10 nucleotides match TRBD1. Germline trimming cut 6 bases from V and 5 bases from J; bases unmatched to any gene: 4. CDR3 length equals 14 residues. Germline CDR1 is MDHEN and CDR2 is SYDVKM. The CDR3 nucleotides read TGTGCCAGCAGGGGGACAGGGGAGGATCAGCCCCAGCATTTT. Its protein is CASRGTGEDQPQHF. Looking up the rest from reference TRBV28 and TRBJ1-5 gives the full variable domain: DVKVTQSSRYLVKRTGEKVFLECVQDMDHENMFWYRQDPGLGLRLIYFSYDVKMKEKGDIPEGYSVSREKKERFSLILESASTNQTSMYLCASRGTGEDQPQHFGDGTRLSIL.

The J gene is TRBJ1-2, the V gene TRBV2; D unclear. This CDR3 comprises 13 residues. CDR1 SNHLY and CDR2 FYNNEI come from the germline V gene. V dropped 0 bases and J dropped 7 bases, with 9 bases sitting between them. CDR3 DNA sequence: TGTGCCAGCAGTGAAGCGCTGCGGTCTGGCTACACCTTC. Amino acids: CASSEALRSGYTF.

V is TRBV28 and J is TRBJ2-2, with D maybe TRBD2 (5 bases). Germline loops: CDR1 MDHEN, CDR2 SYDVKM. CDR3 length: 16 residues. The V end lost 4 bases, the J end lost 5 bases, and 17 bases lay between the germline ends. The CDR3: CASSSLPTRRTGELFF. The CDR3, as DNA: TGTGCCAGCAGTTCCCTCCCTACTAGGCGTACCGGGGAGCTGTTTTTT.

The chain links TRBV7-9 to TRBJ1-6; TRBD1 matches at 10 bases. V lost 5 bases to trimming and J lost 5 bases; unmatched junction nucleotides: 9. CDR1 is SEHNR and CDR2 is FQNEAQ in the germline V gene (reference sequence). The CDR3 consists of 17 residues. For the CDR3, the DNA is TGTGCCAGCAGCCTAATAGGACAGGGGGGGAATAATTCACCCCTCCACTTT. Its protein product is CASSLIGQGGNNSPLHF.

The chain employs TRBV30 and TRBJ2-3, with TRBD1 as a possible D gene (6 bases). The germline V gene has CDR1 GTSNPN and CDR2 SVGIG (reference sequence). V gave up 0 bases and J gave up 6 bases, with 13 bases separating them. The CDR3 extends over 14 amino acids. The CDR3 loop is CAWSVLARGDTQYF. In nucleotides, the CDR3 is TGTGCCTGGAGTGTATTAGCAAGGGGGGATACGCAGTATTTT.

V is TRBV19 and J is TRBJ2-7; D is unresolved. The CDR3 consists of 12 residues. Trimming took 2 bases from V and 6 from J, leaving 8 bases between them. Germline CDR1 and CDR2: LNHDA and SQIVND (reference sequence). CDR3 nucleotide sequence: TGTGCCAGTAGTATACTGCGATCCGAGCAGTACTTC. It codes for CASSILRSEQYF.

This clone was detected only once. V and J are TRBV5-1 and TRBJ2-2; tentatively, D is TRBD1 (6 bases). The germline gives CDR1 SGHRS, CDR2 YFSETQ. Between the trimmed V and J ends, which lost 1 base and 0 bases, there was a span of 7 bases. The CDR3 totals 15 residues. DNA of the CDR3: TGCGCCAGCAGCTTGAAGGGGGCGAACACCGGGGAGCTGTTTTTT. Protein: CASSLKGANTGELFF.

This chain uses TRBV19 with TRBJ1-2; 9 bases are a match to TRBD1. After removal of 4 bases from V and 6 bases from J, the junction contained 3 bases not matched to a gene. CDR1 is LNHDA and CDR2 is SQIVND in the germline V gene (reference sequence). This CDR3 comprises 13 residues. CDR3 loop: CASSNRGPDGYTF. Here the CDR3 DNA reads TGTGCCAGTAGTAACAGGGGGCCTGATGGCTACACCTTC. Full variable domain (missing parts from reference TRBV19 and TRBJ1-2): DGGITQSPKYLFRKEGQNVTLSCEQNLNHDAMYWYRQDPGQGLRLIYYSQIVNDFQKGDIAEGYSVSREKKESFPLTVTSAQKNPTAFYLCASSNRGPDGYTFGSGTRLTVV.